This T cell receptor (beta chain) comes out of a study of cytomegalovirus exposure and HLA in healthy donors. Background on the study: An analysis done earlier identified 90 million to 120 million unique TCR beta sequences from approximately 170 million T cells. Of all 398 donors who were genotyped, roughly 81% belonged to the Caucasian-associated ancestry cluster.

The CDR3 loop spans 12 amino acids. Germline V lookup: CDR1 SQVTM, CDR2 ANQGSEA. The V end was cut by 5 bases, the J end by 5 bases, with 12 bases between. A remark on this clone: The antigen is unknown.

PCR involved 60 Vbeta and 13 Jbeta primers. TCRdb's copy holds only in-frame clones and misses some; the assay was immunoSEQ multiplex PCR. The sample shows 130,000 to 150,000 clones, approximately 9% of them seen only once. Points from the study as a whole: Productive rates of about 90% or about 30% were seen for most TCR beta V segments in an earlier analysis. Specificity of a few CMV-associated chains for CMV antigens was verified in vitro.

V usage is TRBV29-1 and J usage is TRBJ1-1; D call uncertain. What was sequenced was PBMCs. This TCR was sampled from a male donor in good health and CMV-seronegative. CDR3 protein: CSVTGRVTEAFF. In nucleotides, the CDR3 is TGCAGCGTTACGGGTCGGGTAACTGAAGCTTTCTTT.